Presented here are 16 T cell receptor beta chains from one specimen sequenced in a study of tumor-infiltrating lymphocytes in primary liver carcinoma. A constant-region primer served to make TCR beta cDNA from roughly 480 ng total RNA. What produced the TCR beta libraries was three nested multiplex PCR rounds using slightly modified ARM-PCR. TRBV1-TRBV30 forward primers paired with a C-beta reverse primer were used in the first two PCR rounds, which ran about 11 cycles each. TCRdb re-derived calls from the multiplex PCR reads in MiXCR, one entry per CDR3 protein. The table records approximately 120,000 distinct CDR3 sequences, around 64% of them present only once. RNA and DNA were co-extracted from approximately 20-30 mg of unsorted bulk tissue. Material for sequencing was liver tumor tissue from sampling region 3. The subset denotes: tumor region T3, left-lateral pole. Receptor source: an older woman with primary liver carcinoma and hepatitis B virus infection.

V is TRBV11-3 and J is TRBJ1-1; D remains unclear. V was cut by 8 bases and J by 4 bases, with 17 bases left in between. CDR1 and CDR2 (germline): SGHNT, YENEEA. The CDR3 runs 14 residues. The CDR3 reads CASYIKEWGTEAFF. In DNA, the CDR3 is TGTGCCAGCTACATCAAGGAGTGGGGCACTGAAGCTTTCTTT.

In this sample, this clonotype turned up many times. V usage is TRBV29-1 and J usage is TRBJ2-5; maybe TRBD2 (6 bases). This CDR3 has 14 amino acids. The V and J ends lost 5 bases and 4 bases respectively, with 17 bases between them. Germline assignment: CDR1 SQVTM and CDR2 ANQGSEA. The CDR3 bases are TGCAGCGTTCCAGAATGGCGGGATGGAGAGACCCAGTACTTC. Translation gives CSVPEWRDGETQYF.

Remarks on this clonotype: The conserved phenylalanine or tryptophan is not found at the CDR3 terminus, so this likely reflects a read error. V usage is TRBV29-1 and J usage is TRBJ2-1, with D perhaps being TRBD1 or TRBD2 (5 bases each). V lost 5 bases to trimming and J lost 12 bases, with 32 bases between them. Germline CDR1 reads SQVTM; CDR2 reads ANQGSEA. CDR3 length: 17 amino acids. CDR3 residues: CSVHPASGTSRKSAQFL. As DNA, the CDR3 is TGCAGCGTTCACCCGGCTAGTGGGACGTCCCGAAAGAGTGCGCAGTTCCTC.

This clonotype was seen only once. The V call is TRBV6-6, the J call TRBJ1-5; D perhaps matches TRBD1 (6 bases). The CDR3 covers 14 residues. Trimming removed 4 bases from V and 5 bases from J, with 12 bases in between. Per germline, CDR1 MNHNY and CDR2 SVGAGI (reference sequence). CDR3 bases: TGTGCCAGCAGTTGCGACAGGACGGATCAGCCCCAGCATTTT. Amino acid sequence: CASSCDRTDQPQHF.

On this clonotype: It may be a read error: a sequence one base away is much more abundant. V and J are TRBV5-5 and TRBJ1-2; a possible D gene is TRBD1 (5 bases). CDR3 length: 13 residues. The V end was cut by 5 bases, the J end by 6 bases, with 14 bases between. Germline V CDR1 and CDR2: SGHKS, YYEKEE (reference sequence). This chain's CDR3 is CASRWDGRNGYTF. The CDR3 DNA reads as TGTGCCAGCAGATGGGACGGCCGCAATGGCTACACCTTC.

The chain couples TRBV11-2 to TRBJ2-7; 7 bases are a match to TRBD1. Trimming at V came to 5 bases and at J to 6 bases, leaving 4 bases not matched to a gene. The CDR3 runs 12 residues. Looked up from germline, CDR1 is SGHAT and CDR2 is FQNNGV. DNA for the CDR3: TGTGCCAGCAGCCCGACAGGGCCCGAGCAGTACTTC. Protein product: CASSPTGPEQYF.

V usage is TRBV11-2 and J usage is TRBJ2-3; no clear D. Trimming took off 8 bases at V and 4 bases at J, with 16 bases between the two ends. The CDR3 contains 14 residues. Germline assignment: CDR1 SGHAT and CDR2 FQNNGV. DNA of the CDR3: TGTGCCAGCGGCCCCGAATTTGGGGCAGATACGCAGTATTTT. It encodes CASGPEFGADTQYF.

This clonotype was counted between two and nine times. A much larger clone lies a single base off, so this may be a read error. V and J are TRBV4-1 and TRBJ1-5; D is undetermined. The CDR3 extends over 15 amino acids. Germline values: CDR1 MGHRA, CDR2 YSYEKL. The CDR3 region has the DNA TGCGCCAGCAGCCAAGAAGTTCTAGGGAATCAGCCCCGGCATTTT. This encodes CASSQEVLGNQPRHF.

The J gene is TRBJ2-3, the V gene TRBV29-1; D possibly corresponds to TRBD1 (6 bases). The CDR3 has 17 residues. Trimming took off 7 bases at V and 1 base at J, with 24 bases between the two ends. CDR1 is SQVTM and CDR2 is ANQGSEA in the germline V gene. Here the CDR3 reads CSARQGVTAGGTDTQYF. For the CDR3, the DNA is TGCAGCGCTCGACAAGGGGTAACTGCAGGGGGCACAGATACGCAGTATTTT.

CDR3 in DNA: TGCGCCAGCAGCCGATCACCCAGGGGGCACGGTAATGAGCAGTTCTTC. Protein product: CASSRSPRGHGNEQFF. V gene TRBV5-1 combines with J gene TRBJ2-1; 8 nucleotides match TRBD1. Germline V gene sequence: CDR1 SGHRS, CDR2 YFSETQ. With V trimmed by 4 bases and J by 7 bases, 13 bases remained unmatched. The CDR3 length is 16 residues.

This clonotype was detected ten times or more. The CDR3 loop is CSVAGGGTEAFF. CDR3 sequence (DNA): TGCAGCGTTGCCGGGGGCGGCACTGAAGCTTTCTTT. The chain uses TRBV29-1 and TRBJ1-1, with a tentative D call TRBD1 (6 bases). V lost 4 bases and J 4 bases, leaving 10 bases between the germline ends. The CDR3 is 12 amino acids. The germline CDR1 and CDR2 sequences are SQVTM and ANQGSEA.

This clonotype occurred once. One junction end does not reproduce the germline sequence, and a read error may be involved. The rearrangement joins TRBV6-5 to TRBJ2-1; D remains unclear. The CDR3 runs 12 residues. CDR1 and CDR2 (germline): MNHEY, SVGAGI. Here the CDR3 DNA reads TGTGCCAGCAAAAACTACTACAGTGAGCAGTTCTTC. This sequence encodes CASKNYYSEQFF.

As for this clonotype: The junction does not match germline at one end; this may be a read error. The V and J genes are TRBV11-3 and TRBJ2-1, with D unresolved. CDR3 length: 17 amino acids. Germline V gene sequence: CDR1 SGHNT, CDR2 YENEEA. CDR3 sequence (DNA): TGTGCCGGCAGCTTAGGGTTCGGCGTACTTTCCTACAATGAGCAGTTCTTC. The encoded protein is CAGSLGFGVLSYNEQFF. The variable domain in full, with the rest retrieved from reference TRBV11-3 and TRBJ2-1, is EAGVVQSPRYKIIEKKQPVAFWCNPISGHNTLYWYLQNLGQGPELLIRYENEEAVDDSQLPKDRFSAERLKGVDSTLKIQPAELGDSAVYLCAGSLGFGVLSYNEQFFGPGTRLTVL.

A note on this clonotype: One base away lies a much larger clone, so this may be a sequencing read error. The chain employs TRBV5-1 and TRBJ2-1, with no clear D. Trimming took 0 bases from V and 8 from J, leaving 15 bases between them. There are 15 residues in the CDR3. Germline assignment: CDR1 SGHRS and CDR2 YFSETQ. The CDR3, as DNA: TGCGCCAGCAGCTTGGAGGACGGAGTGATAGATGAGCAGTTCTTC. Its translation: CASSLEDGVIDEQFF.

With respect to this clonotype: A read error may be the cause here, since a much bigger clone is one base away. This rearrangement joins TRBV5-1 to TRBJ2-4; D remains unclear. CDR3 length: 17 amino acids. Looked up from germline, CDR1 is SGHRS and CDR2 is YFSETQ. CDR3 coding DNA: TGCGCCGGCAGCTTATCTACAAGTGATGCGGCCAAAAACATTCAGTACTTC. This codes for CAGSLSTSDAAKNIQYF.

This clonotype was counted once. The chain combines TRBV11-3 with TRBJ2-1; 7 nucleotides match TRBD2. CDR1 is SGHNT and CDR2 is YENEEA in the germline V gene. This CDR3 spans 15 amino acids. J lost 9 bases, V lost 9 bases, and 17 bases had no gene match. Here the CDR3 DNA reads TGTGCCAGTAGCCAGGCGGCGGGAGCCGTCAGTGAGCAGTTCTTC. Residues: CASSQAAGAVSEQFF. The whole variable domain, filled in from reference TRBV11-3 and TRBJ2-1, reads EAGVVQSPRYKIIEKKQPVAFWCNPISGHNTLYWYLQNLGQGPELLIRYENEEAVDDSQLPKDRFSAERLKGVDSTLKIQPAELGDSAVYLCASSQAAGAVSEQFFGPGTRLTVL.